The present entry profiles one TCR beta chain with its context. The V gene end was trimmed by 2 bases and the J gene end by 4 bases; junction bases not matched to a gene: 2. Germline V gene data show CDR1 as KGHSH and CDR2 as LQKENI. This CDR3 comprises 14 residues. This entry belongs to a study of blood T cell repertoires in COVID-19. Study-level background: Samples representing acute and convalescent COVID-19 were sourced from the United States, Italy and Spain. T cells, B-cell-depleted T cells, or PBMCs provided the cDNA or gDNA that served as material.

Original analysis: Amplification of reference gene primers was used by the study to estimate nucleated cell counts. This table comes from immunoSEQ multiplex PCR, and its TCRdb copy is limited to in-frame clones, with some not included. V and J calls and clone size come straight from that table; D and trimming were deduced from the DNA. Among around 300,000 clones, about nine tenths were seen once, and the ten largest hold 0.94%. Sequencing was performed on peripheral blood. The TCR was taken from a middle-aged woman who had recovered from COVID-19. The genes are TRBV18 and TRBJ1-5, with TRBD1 identical over 7 bases. The CDR3 DNA follows: TGTGCCAGCTCACCAGGGACAGTGAATCAGCCCCAGCATTTT. It is translated as CASSPGTVNQPQHF.